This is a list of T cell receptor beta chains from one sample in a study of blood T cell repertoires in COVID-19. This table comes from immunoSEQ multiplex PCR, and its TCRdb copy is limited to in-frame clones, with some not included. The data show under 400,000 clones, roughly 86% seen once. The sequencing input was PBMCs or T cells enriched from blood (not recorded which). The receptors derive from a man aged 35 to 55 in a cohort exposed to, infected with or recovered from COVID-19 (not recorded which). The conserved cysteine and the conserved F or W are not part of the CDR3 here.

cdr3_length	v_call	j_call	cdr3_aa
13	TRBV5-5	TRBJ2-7	ASSPGLAETYEQY
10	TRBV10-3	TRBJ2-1	AISERENEQF
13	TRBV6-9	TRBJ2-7	ASSSPGQRVYEQY
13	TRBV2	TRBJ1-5	ASNLIGGKSQPQH
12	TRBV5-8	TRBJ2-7	ASSAGTIDYEQY
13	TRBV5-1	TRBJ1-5	ASSLDTGSNQPQH
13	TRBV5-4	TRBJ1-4	ASSTGGSGNEKLF
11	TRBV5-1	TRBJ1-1	ASSQTGDTEAF
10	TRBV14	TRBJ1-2	ASNRRRGGYT
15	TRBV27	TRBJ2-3	ASSSATSGTNTDTQY
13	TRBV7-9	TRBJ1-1	ASSLFYRLNTEAF
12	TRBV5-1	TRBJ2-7	ASSTDRGPYEQY
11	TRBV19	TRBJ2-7	ASSGQGWDEQY
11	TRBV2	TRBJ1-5	ASSARGYQPQH
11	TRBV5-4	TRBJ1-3	ASSRTGGDTIY
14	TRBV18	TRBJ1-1	ASSPRTGGGYTEAF
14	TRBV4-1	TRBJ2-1	ASSQIGTSRYNEQF
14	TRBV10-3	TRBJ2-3	AISDHTSGSVDTQY
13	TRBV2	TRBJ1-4	ASSVFGQNNEKLF
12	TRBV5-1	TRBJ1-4	ASSLASANEKLF
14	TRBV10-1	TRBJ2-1	AKLIAGRDSYNEQF
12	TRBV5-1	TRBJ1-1	ASSLGRTNTEAF
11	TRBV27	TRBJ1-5	ASSWDRDQPQH
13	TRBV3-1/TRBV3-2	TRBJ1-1	ASSQGTGANTEAF
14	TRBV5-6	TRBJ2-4	ASSLSGGEPKNIQY
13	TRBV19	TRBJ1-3	ASSMGGSLRNTIY
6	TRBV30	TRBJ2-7	ACNEQY
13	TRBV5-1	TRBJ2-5	ASSSEALYQETQY
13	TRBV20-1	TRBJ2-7	SASGLAGAGYEQY
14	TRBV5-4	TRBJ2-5	ASSLDSTVGQETQY
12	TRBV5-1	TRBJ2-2	ASRRGGSDGELF
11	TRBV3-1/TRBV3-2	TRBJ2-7	ASRTGPSYEQY
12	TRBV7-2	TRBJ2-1	ASETLAGDQEQF
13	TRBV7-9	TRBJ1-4	ASSPVGASNEKLF
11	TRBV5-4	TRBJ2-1	ASSFISENEQF
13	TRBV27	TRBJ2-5	ASSHGRAGRETQY
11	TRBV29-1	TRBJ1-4	SAGGGASEKLF
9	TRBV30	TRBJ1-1	AWTQRTEAF
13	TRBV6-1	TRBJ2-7	ASSEGGSRSYEQY
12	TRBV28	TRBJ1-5	ASNRAGGYQPQH
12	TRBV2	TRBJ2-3	ASAGTGGTDTQY
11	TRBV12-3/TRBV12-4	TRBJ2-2	ASSIAGPGELF
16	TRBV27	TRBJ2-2	ASSSTPQDRLLSGELF
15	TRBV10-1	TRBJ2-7	ASSESGVAGVSSEQY
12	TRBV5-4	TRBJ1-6	ASSLGQNNSPLH
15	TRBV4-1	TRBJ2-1	ASSQDRSGGTTRRQF
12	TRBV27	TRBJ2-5	ASSSTGGGETQY
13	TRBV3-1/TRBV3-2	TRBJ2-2	ASSQSGAGTGELF
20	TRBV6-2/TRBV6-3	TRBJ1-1	AISPTTRAVYAKSNLNTEAF